This T cell receptor beta chain was documented in a study of blood T cell repertoires in COVID-19. Study-level information: From T cells, B-cell-depleted T cells, or PBMCs came the material, which was cDNA or gDNA.

The repertoire was sequenced with immunoSEQ multiplex PCR; TCRdb's copy has only in-frame clones and lacks some. The sample yields about 160,000 clones, roughly 87% seen once. Sequenced input: PBMCs or T cells enriched from blood (not recorded which). This TCR was sampled from a woman aged 45-65 years who had recovered from COVID-19.

The DNA of the CDR3 is TGTGCCAGCAGTCCAACAGGGGGGGGGAGGAATGAGCAGTTCTTC. It specifies CASSPTGGGRNEQFF. The chain has TRBV3-1 (or the pseudogene TRBV3-2) and TRBJ2-1; tentatively, D is TRBD1 (8 bases). The CDR3 is 15 amino acids. Deletions cut 6 bases from V and 7 bases from J, with 19 bases between. Germline CDR1 LGHDT, CDR2 YNNKEL (reference sequence).